Sequencing of this T cell receptor (beta chain) was carried out in a study of blood T cell repertoires in COVID-19. Study context: The United States, Italy and Spain provided the acute and convalescent COVID-19 samples. T cells, B-cell-depleted T cells, or PBMCs provided the cDNA or gDNA that served as material.

Methods used by the authors: Amplification of reference gene primers was used by the study to estimate nucleated cell counts. Libraries were prepared by immunoSEQ multiplex PCR; TCRdb keeps only in-frame clonotypes and omits some of them. D and trimming were read from the DNA, whereas the V and J calls and clone size are those reported in that table. The sample has tens of thousands of clones, 70% to 90% seen once. This CDR3 spans 13 amino acids. Germline V gives CDR1 SEHNR, CDR2 FQNEAQ (reference sequence). Trimming took off 8 bases at V and 4 bases at J, with 12 bases between the two ends. Material: peripheral blood. The chain is built from TRBV7-9 and TRBJ2-1; TRBD2 is a possible D gene (5 bases). The source of this sequence is a man in his 70s with acute or convalescent COVID-19. The CDR3: CASLGGPYNEQFF. CDR3 in DNA: TGTGCCAGCCTTGGAGGACCGTACAATGAGCAGTTCTTC.